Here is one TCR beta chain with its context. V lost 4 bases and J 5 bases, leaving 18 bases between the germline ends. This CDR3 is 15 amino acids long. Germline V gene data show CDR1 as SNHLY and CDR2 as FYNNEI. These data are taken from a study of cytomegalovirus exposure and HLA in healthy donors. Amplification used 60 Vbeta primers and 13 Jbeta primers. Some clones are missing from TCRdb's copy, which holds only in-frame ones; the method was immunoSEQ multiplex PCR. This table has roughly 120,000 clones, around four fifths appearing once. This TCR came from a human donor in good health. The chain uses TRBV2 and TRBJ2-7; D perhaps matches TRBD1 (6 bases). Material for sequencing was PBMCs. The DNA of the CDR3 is TGTGCCAGCAGTGTAAGGACAGTGAACGTCGACGAGCAGTACTTC. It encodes CASSVRTVNVDEQYF.